The rows below give T cell receptor beta chains drawn from one sample of a study of beta chain features in type 1 diabetes. Clones were sequenced by immunoSEQ multiplex PCR, and TCRdb holds only the in-frame ones, with some missing. The sample includes some 410,000 clones, 10% to 12% of them seen just once. The sequencing sample was made of naive CD4+ T cells from blood. The receptors here all came from a woman aged 18 to 35 in good health. The CDR3 runs from the conserved cysteine through the conserved F or W. D genes are given only for firm matches. Not all rows give a size; the values are once, few, many and, for expanded clones, a class.

J	V	D	size	DNA	CDR3
TRBJ1-3	TRBV7-9	TRBD1	few	TGTGCCAGCAGCTCCGGGACAGCCTTCTCCACCATATATTTT	CASSSGTAFSTIYF
TRBJ2-2	TRBV7-2	-	few	TGTGCCAGCAGCTTAACTCCGGGCACCGGGGAGCTGTTTTTT	CASSLTPGTGELFF
TRBJ2-1	TRBV13	-	many	TGTGCCAGCAGCTTCCGACTCGTTTTCAATGAGCAGTTCTTC	CASSFRLVFNEQFF
TRBJ1-1	TRBV7-3	-	-	TGTGCCAGCAGCCCCGGCCTCGGTGCTGAAGCTTTCTTT	CASSPGLGAEAFF
TRBJ2-7	TRBV7-2	TRBD1	few	TGTGCCAGCAGCCCAGACAGGGATCGGTACGAGCAGTACTTC	CASSPDRDRYEQYF
TRBJ2-1	TRBV6-6	TRBD1	few	TGTGCCAGCTTCGGGACAGGGTATTACAATGAGCAGTTCTTC	CASFGTGYYNEQFF
TRBJ1-2	TRBV6-5	-	-	TGTGCCAGCAGTTTCGCAGGGAATGGCTACACCTTC	CASSFAGNGYTF
TRBJ2-6	TRBV27	-	few	TGTGCCAGCAGTTCCCCGGGACTCCTGCTCTCTGGGGCCAACGTCCTGACTTTC	CASSSPGLLLSGANVLTF
TRBJ2-3	TRBV6-5	TRBD1	-	TGTGCCAGCAAAAGACAGGGTCACACAGATACGCAGTATTTT	CASKRQGHTDTQYF
TRBJ2-1	TRBV13	TRBD2	-	TGTGCCAGCAGCTACCCCACCGGGACTAGCGGGAGAGATGAGCAGTTCTTC	CASSYPTGTSGRDEQFF
TRBJ2-5	TRBV29-1	-	-	TGCAGCGTACACACAGGGTCGACCCAGTACTTC	CSVHTGSTQYF